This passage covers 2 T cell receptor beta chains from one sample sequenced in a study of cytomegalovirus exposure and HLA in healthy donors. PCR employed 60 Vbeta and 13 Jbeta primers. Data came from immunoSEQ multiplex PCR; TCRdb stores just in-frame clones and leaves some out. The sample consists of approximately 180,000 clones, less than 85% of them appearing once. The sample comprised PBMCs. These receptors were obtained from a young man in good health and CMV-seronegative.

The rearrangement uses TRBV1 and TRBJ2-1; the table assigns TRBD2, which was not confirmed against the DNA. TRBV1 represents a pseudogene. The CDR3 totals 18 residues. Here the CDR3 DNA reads TGCACCAGCAGCCACGAACTAGCGGGAGGGCCGTCCTACAATGAGCAGTTCTTC. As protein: CTSSHELAGGPSYNEQFF.

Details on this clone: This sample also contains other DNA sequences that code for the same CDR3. Here the CDR3 DNA reads TGTGCCAGCAGTTACTCGAGTACTAGCGGGGGTTATGAGCAGTTCTTC. Its translation: CASSYSSTSGGYEQFF. The rearrangement joins TRBV6-6 to TRBJ2-1; TRBD2 agrees at 11 bases. Losses at the gene ends were 0 bases for V and 8 bases for J; bases not matched to a gene: 6. This CDR3 is built from 16 residues. CDR1 is MNHNY, CDR2 SVGAGI, per germline (reference sequence).